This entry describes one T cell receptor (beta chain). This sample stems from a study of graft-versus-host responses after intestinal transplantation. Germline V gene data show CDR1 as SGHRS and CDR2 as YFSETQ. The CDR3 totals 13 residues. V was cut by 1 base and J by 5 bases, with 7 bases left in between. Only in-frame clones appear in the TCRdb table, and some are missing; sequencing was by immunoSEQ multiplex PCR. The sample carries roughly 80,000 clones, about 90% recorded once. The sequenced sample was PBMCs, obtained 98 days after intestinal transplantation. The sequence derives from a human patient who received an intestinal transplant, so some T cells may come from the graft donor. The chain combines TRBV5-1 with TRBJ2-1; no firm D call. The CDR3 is CASSLTGDNEQFF. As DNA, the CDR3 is TGCGCCAGCAGCTTGACTGGGGACAATGAGCAGTTCTTC.